This TCR beta chain stems from a study of blood T cell repertoires in COVID-19. Whole-study context: T cells, B-cell-depleted T cells, or PBMCs supplied cDNA or gDNA.

Assay: immunoSEQ multiplex PCR; the TCRdb copy retains only in-frame clones and omits some. The sample consists of 30,000 to 35,000 clones, 83% of them appearing once. Trimming cost V 4 bases and J 5 bases, with 9 bases left between them. This CDR3 contains 12 residues. CDR1 is SGDLS and CDR2 is YYNGEE in the germline V gene. The chain is built from TRBV9 and TRBJ2-5; tentatively, D is TRBD1 (6 bases). This clonotype originated in a man in his fifties with acute or convalescent COVID-19. The sequencing sample was made of peripheral blood. Here the CDR3 DNA reads TGTGCCAGCAGCCCAGGGGAGGAGACCCAGTACTTC. Residues: CASSPGEETQYF.